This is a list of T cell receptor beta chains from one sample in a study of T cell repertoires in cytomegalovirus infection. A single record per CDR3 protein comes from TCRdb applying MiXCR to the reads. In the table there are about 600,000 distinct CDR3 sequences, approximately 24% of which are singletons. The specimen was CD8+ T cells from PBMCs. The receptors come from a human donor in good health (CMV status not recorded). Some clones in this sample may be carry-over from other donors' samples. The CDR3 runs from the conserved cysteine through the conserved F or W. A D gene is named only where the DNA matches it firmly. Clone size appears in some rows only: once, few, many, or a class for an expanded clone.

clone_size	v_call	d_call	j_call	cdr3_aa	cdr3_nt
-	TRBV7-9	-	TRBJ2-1	CASSLVFDEQFF	TGTGCCAGCAGCTTGGTTTTCGATGAGCAGTTCTTC
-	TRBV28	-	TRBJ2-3	CASRGRAGLSVSTDTQYF	TGTGCCAGCAGAGGCAGGGCGGGCCTGTCGGTAAGCACAGATACGCAGTATTTT
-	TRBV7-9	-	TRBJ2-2	CASADSDSPTGELFF	TGTGCCAGCGCGGACTCGGACTCGCCCACCGGGGAGCTGTTTTTT
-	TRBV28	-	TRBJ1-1	CASNPGDLEAFF	TGTGCCAGCAACCCAGGGGACCTTGAAGCTTTCTTT
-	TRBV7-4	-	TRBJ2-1	CASSLVRGMGNEQFF	TGTGCCAGCAGCTTAGTTAGGGGCATGGGCAATGAGCAGTTCTTC
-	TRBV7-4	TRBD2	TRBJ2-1	CASSSPGLAGGRSYNEQFF	TGTGCCAGCAGCTCACCGGGACTAGCGGGGGGGCGGTCCTACAATGAGCAGTTCTTC
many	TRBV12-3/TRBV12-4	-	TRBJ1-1	CASSLVIVNTEAFF	TGTGCCAGCAGTTTAGTCATAGTGAACACTGAAGCTTTCTTT
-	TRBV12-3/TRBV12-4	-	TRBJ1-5	CASKGMGSNQPQHF	TGTGCCAGCAAAGGCATGGGGAGCAATCAGCCCCAGCATTTT
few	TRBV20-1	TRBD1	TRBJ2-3	CSAWTGSADTQYF	TGCAGTGCTTGGACAGGGTCGGCAGATACGCAGTATTTT
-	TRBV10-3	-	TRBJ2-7	CAISAPGARDEQYF	TGTGCCATCAGTGCCCCTGGGGCCAGGGACGAGCAGTACTTC